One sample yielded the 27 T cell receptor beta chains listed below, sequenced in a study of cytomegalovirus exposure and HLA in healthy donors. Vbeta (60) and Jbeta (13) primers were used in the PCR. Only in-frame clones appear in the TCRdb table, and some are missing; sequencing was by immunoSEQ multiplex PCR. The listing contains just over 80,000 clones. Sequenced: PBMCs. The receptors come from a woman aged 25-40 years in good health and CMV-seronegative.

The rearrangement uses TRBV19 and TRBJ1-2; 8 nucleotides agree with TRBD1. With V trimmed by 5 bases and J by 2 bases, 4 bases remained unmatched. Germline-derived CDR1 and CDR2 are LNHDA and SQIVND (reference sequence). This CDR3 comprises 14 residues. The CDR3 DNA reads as TGTGCCAGTAGTTCCCGGACAGGGAACTATGGCTACACCTTC. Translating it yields CASSSRTGNYGYTF.

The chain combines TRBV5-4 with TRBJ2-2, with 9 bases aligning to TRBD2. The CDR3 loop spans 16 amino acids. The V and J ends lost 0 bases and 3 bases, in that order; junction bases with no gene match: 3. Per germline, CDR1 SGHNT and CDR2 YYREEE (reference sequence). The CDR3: CASSLGTSVDTGELFF. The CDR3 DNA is TGTGCCAGCAGCTTGGGGACTAGCGTCGACACCGGGGAGCTGTTTTTT.

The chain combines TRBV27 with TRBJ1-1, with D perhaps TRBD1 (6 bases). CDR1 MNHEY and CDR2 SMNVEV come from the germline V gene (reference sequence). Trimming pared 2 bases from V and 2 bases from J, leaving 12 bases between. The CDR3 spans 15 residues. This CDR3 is CASSLRPGDNTEAFF. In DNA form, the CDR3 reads TGTGCCAGCAGTTTACGGCCAGGGGACAACACTGAAGCTTTCTTT.

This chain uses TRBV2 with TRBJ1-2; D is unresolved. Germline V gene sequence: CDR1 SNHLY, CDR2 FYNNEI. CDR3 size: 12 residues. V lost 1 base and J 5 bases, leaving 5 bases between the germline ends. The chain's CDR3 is CASSEGQYGYTF. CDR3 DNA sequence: TGTGCCAGCAGTGAAGGGCAATATGGCTACACCTTC.

The CDR3: CASSLDRGETQYF. The CDR3 nucleotides read TGTGCCAGCAGCTTGGACAGGGGAGAGACCCAGTACTTC. This chain uses TRBV5-4 with TRBJ2-5, with 7 bases fitting TRBD1. Germline V gene sequence: CDR1 SGHNT, CDR2 YYREEE (reference sequence). The CDR3 runs 13 residues. After removal of 0 bases from V and 4 bases from J, the junction contained 0 bases not matched to a gene.

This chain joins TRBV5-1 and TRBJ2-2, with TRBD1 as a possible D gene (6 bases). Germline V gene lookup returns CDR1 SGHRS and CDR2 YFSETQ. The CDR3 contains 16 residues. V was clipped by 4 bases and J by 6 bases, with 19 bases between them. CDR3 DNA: TGCGCCAGCAGCGAGACCCCCGGACAGCTCGCCGGGGAGCTGTTTTTT. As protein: CASSETPGQLAGELFF.

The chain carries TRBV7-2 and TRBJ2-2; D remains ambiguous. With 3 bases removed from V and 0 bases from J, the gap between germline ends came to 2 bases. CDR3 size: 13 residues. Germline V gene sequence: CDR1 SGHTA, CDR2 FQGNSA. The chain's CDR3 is CASSFTNTGELFF. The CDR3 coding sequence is TGTGCCAGCAGCTTTACGAACACCGGGGAGCTGTTTTTT.

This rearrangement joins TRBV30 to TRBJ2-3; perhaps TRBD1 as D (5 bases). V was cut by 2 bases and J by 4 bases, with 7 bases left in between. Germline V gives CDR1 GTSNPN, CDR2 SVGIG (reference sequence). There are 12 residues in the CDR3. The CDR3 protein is CAWSSGPDTQYF. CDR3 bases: TGTGCCTGGAGTTCAGGGCCAGATACGCAGTATTTT.

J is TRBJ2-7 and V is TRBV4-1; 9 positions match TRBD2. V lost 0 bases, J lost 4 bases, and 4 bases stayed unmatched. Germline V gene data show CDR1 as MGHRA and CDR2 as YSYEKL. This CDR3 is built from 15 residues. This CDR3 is CASSQDSTSGYEQYF. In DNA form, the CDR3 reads TGCGCCAGCAGCCAAGATAGTACTAGCGGGTACGAGCAGTACTTC.

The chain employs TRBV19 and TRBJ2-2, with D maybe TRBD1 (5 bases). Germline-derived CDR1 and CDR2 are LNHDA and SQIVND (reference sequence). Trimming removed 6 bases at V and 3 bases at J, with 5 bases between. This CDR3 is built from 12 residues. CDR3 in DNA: TGTGCCAGTAGGACAGACACCGGGGAGCTGTTTTTT. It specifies CASRTDTGELFF.

In DNA form, the CDR3 reads TGCGCCAGCAGCCCGACGAGGACAGGGGGTGGGGAGACCCAGTACTTC. Translating gives CASSPTRTGGGETQYF. V is TRBV5-1 and J is TRBJ2-5; 10 nucleotides align to TRBD1. This CDR3 has 16 residues. The V gene end was trimmed by 4 bases and the J gene end by 5 bases; junction bases not matched to a gene: 11. CDR1 SGHRS and CDR2 YFSETQ come from the germline V gene.

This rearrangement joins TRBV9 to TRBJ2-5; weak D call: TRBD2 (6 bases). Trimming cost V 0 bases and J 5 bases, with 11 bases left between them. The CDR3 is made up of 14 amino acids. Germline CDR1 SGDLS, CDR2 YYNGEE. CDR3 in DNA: TGTGCCAGCAGCGTAGGCGGGGTTCGGGAGACCCAGTACTTC. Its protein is CASSVGGVRETQYF.

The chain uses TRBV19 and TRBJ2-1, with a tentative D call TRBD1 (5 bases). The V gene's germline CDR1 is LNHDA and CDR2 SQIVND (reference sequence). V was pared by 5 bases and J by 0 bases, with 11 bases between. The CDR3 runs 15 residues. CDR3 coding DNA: TGTGCCAGTAGTCCCGACAGCTACTCCTACAATGAGCAGTTCTTC. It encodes CASSPDSYSYNEQFF. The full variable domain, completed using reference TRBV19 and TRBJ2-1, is DGGITQSPKYLFRKEGQNVTLSCEQNLNHDAMYWYRQDPGQGLRLIYYSQIVNDFQKGDIAEGYSVSREKKESFPLTVTSAQKNPTAFYLCASSPDSYSYNEQFFGPGTRLTVL.

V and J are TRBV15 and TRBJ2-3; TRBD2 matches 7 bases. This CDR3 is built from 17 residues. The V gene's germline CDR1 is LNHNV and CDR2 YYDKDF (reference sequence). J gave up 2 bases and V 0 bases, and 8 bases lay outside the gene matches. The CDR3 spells CATSRDRGLPNTDTQYF. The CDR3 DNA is TGTGCCACCAGCAGAGATCGGGGACTACCCAACACAGATACGCAGTATTTT.

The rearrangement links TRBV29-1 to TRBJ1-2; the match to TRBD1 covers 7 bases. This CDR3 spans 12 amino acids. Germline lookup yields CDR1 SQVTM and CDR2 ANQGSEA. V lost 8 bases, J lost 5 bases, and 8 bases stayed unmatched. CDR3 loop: CSSLHRGYGYTF. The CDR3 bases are TGCAGCTCGCTGCACAGGGGATATGGCTACACCTTC.

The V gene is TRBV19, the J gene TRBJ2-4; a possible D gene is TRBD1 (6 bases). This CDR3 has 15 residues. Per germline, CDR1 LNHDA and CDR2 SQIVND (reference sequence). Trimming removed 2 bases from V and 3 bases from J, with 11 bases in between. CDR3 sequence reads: CASSISMDSKNIQYF. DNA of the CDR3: TGTGCCAGTAGTATAAGTATGGACAGCAAAAACATTCAGTACTTC.

Here the CDR3 reads CASSHGRGNLEAFF. The DNA for the CDR3 is TGTGCCAGCAGTCATGGCAGGGGGAACCTTGAAGCTTTCTTT. The chain has TRBV6-6 and TRBJ1-1, with 7 bases lining up with TRBD1. V was clipped by 5 bases and J by 7 bases; unmatched bases: 10. Germline loops: CDR1 MNHNY, CDR2 SVGAGI (reference sequence). There are 14 residues in the CDR3.

Here the CDR3 DNA reads TGTGCCAGTAGTATCGGGACAGGGTGGAACTATGGCTACACCTTC. It translates to CASSIGTGWNYGYTF. The chain employs TRBV19 and TRBJ1-2; 9 bases line up with TRBD1. Germline loops: CDR1 LNHDA, CDR2 SQIVND (reference sequence). V trimming: 3 bases; J trimming: 2 bases; junction bases outside the gene matches: 4. The CDR3 totals 15 residues.

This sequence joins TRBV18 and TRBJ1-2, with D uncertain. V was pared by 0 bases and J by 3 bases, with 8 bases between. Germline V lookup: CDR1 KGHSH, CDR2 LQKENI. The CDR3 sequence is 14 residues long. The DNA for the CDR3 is TGTGCCAGCTCACCACCGCAGGTCTACTATGGCTACACCTTC. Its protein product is CASSPPQVYYGYTF.

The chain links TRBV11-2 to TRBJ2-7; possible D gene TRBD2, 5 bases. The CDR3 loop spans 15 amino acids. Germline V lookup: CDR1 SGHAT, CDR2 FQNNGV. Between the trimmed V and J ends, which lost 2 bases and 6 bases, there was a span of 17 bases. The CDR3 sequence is CASSLFVGVEGEQYF. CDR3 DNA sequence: TGTGCCAGCAGCTTATTCGTGGGAGTCGAAGGCGAGCAGTACTTC.

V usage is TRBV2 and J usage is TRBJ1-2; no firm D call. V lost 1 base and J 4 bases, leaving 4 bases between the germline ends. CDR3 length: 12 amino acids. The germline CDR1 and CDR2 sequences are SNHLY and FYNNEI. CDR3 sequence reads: CASSEVIYGYTF. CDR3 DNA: TGTGCCAGCAGTGAAGTTATCTATGGCTACACCTTC.

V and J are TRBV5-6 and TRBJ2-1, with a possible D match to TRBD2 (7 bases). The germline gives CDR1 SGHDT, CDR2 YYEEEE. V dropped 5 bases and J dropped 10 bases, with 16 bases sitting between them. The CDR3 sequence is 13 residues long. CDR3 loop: CASSNRGADEQFF. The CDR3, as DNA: TGTGCCAGCAGTAACCGGGGGGCGGACGAGCAGTTCTTC.

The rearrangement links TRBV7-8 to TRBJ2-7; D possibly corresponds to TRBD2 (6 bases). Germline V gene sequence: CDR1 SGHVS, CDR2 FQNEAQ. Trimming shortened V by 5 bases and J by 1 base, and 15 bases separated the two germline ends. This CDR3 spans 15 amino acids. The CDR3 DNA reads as TGTGCCAGCAGCCCTCTGCGGGGAGGTTCCTACGAGCAGTACTTC. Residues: CASSPLRGGSYEQYF.

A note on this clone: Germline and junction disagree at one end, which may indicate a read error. CDR3 amino acids: CASSPGLAGGASTDTQYF. In DNA, the CDR3 is TGTGCTAGCAGCCCCGGACTAGCGGGGGGAGCTAGCACAGATACGCAGTATTTT. The chain has TRBV7-7 and TRBJ2-3, with 14 bases fitting TRBD2. The CDR3 is made up of 18 amino acids. Germline CDR1 and CDR2: SSHAT and FNYEAQ (reference sequence).

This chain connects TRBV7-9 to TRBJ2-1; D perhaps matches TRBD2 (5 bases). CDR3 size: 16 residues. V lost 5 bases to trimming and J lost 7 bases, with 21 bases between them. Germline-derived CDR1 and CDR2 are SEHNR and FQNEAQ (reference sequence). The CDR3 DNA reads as TGTGCCAGCAGCCGACTTGCCGGGAAGGATAGGAATGAGCAGTTCTTC. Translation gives CASSRLAGKDRNEQFF. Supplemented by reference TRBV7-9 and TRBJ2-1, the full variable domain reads DTGVSQNPRHKITKRGQNVTFRCDPISEHNRLYWYRQTLGQGPEFLTYFQNEAQLEKSRLLSDRFSAERPKGSFSTLEIQRTEQGDSAMYLCASSRLAGKDRNEQFFGPGTRLTVL.

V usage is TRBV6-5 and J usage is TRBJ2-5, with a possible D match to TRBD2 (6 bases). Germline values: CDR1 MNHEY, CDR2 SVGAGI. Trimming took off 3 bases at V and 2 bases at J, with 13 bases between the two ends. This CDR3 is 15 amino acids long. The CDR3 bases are TGTGCCAGCAGTTATGGAAGGGCGGGACAAGAGACCCAGTACTTC. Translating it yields CASSYGRAGQETQYF.

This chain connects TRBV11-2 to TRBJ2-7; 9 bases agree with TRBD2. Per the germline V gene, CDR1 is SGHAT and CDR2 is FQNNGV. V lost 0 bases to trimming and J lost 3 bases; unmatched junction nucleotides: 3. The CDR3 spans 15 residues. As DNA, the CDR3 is TGTGCCAGCAGCTTAGATCCTAGCGGGGACTACGAGCAGTACTTC. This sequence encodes CASSLDPSGDYEQYF.